Only a few counts were recorded for the clone carrying this TCR beta chain. Its antigen is not known. This CDR3 is built from 16 residues. Germline CDR1 SGHVS, CDR2 FQNEAQ. This record belongs to a study of beta chain features in type 1 diabetes. Staining for CD45RO/CCR7/CD25/CD127/CD95/CD27 allowed sorting of CD4+ naive, central memory, regulatory and stem cell-like memory cells. Reverse transcribing all isolated RNA meant expressed TCRB transcripts were sequenced. Using immunoSEQ multiplex PCR, the repertoire was profiled, and TCRdb retains in-frame clones only, with some absent. Here the sample spans 900,000 or so clones, about 17% being singletons. General study findings and limits: PCR could preferentially amplify shorter templates, alike in patients and controls. Comparison showed that naive, central memory and Treg TCRB repertoires appeared more similar among patients than among healthy donors. Fewer junction insertions and more nucleotide deletions appeared in type 1 diabetes patients.

J is TRBJ2-5 and V is TRBV7-8; 13 bases align to TRBD2. Near its end, the DNA agrees better with TRBJ2-7, so the J call may be wrong. The source material was naive CD4+ T cells from blood. The source of this sequence is a woman aged 18 to 35 in good health. The CDR3 nucleotides are TGTGCCAGCAGCCAGGGGACTAGCGGGACGTCCTACGAGCAGTACTTC. This translates into CASSQGTSGTSYEQYF.